The 5 T cell receptor beta chains presented below share a single source sample, sequenced in a study of blood T cell repertoires in COVID-19. Produced via immunoSEQ multiplex PCR; TCRdb's table is partial and in-frame only. The table has approximately 110,000 clones, under 90% seen once; the top ten hold approximately 7%. Input material: peripheral blood. These receptors originate from a woman between 50 and 59 years old with acute or convalescent COVID-19.

The J gene is TRBJ1-2, the V gene TRBV2; D may be TRBD1 (5 bases). The CDR3 spans 13 residues. Germline CDR1 is SNHLY and CDR2 is FYNNEI. V was trimmed by 1 base and J by 5 bases, leaving 8 bases between them. The CDR3 DNA reads as TGTGCCAGCAGTGAAGGTCAGGGTTATGGCTACACCTTC. As protein: CASSEGQGYGYTF.

This chain links TRBV10-2 with TRBJ2-3, with 7 bases lining up with TRBD2. Unmatched junction bases numbered 5, after V lost 6 bases and J lost 2 bases. The CDR3 spans 14 residues. CDR1 and CDR2 from the germline V gene are WSHSY and SAAADI. CDR3 bases: TGCGCCAGCAGGGGGGGGTTCTCCACAGATACGCAGTATTTT. It specifies CASRGGFSTDTQYF.

The chain couples TRBV5-1 to TRBJ2-3; TRBD2 matches 9 bases. V shed 0 bases, J shed 0 bases, and the junction held 14 bases outside the gene matches. This CDR3 comprises 20 residues. Germline loops: CDR1 SGHRS, CDR2 YFSETQ. The CDR3 nucleotides read TGCGCCAGCAGCTTGGCCAAGGCGGCTAGCGGGATAGCTAGCACAGATACGCAGTATTTT. Translated: CASSLAKAASGIASTDTQYF.

This clone was found a few times. V is TRBV13 and J is TRBJ2-2, with 11 nucleotides matching TRBD2. CDR1 PRHDT and CDR2 FYEKMQ come from the germline V gene (reference sequence). This CDR3 spans 17 amino acids. V was pared by 4 bases and J by 5 bases, with 9 bases of the junction left unmatched. The CDR3 is CASSSSTSGDRTGELFF. CDR3 DNA: TGTGCCAGCAGCTCCTCGACTAGCGGGGATCGGACCGGGGAGCTGTTTTTT.

The chain has TRBV5-5 and TRBJ2-5; a possible D gene is TRBD2 (6 bases). V lost 4 bases, J lost 5 bases, and 27 bases lay in between. The germline V gene encodes CDR1 SGHKS and CDR2 YYEKEE (reference sequence). The CDR3 runs 18 residues. The CDR3 loop is CASSQGKAGTAHRETQYF. CDR3 bases: TGTGCCAGCAGCCAAGGAAAGGCCGGGACTGCGCATCGGGAGACCCAGTACTTC. Drawing the rest from reference TRBV5-5 and TRBJ2-5, the complete variable domain is DAGVTQSPTHLIKTRGQQVTLRCSPISGHKSVSWYQQVLGQGPQFIFQYYEKEERGRGNFPDRFSARQFPNYSSELNVNALLLGDSALYLCASSQGKAGTAHRETQYFGPGTRLLVL.